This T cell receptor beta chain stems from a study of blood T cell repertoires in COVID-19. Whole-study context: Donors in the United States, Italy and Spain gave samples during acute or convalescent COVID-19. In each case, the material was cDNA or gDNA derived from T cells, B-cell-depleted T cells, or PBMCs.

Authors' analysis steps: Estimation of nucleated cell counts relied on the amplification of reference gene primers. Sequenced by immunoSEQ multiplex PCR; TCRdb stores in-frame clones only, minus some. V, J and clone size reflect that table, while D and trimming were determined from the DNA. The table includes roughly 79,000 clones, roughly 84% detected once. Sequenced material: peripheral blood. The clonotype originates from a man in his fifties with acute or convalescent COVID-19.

The chain's CDR3 is CAISEGQGNQPQHF. The CDR3, as DNA: TGTGCCATCAGTGAAGGACAGGGCAATCAGCCCCAGCATTTT. The V and J genes are TRBV10-3 and TRBJ1-5; 7 bases match TRBD1. J lost 2 bases, V lost 3 bases, and 1 base had no gene match. Germline CDR1 ENHRY, CDR2 SYGVKD. CDR3 length: 14 residues.